These T cell receptor beta chains were read from a single sample in a study of STAT5B mutations in CD4+ large granular lymphocyte leukemia. Clones were read by immunoSEQ multiplex PCR, and TCRdb kept only the in-frame ones, dropping some. The data show fewer than 50,000 clones, approximately 84% seen once. The sequencing sample was made of CD4+ T cells from blood buffy coats. The receptor set was obtained from a human donor in good health. Each CDR3 is given with its conserved first and last residue. The order of the fields is J gene, V gene, D gene, clone size, CDR3 DNA, CDR3 protein. D genes are given only for firm matches. The size entry is marked missing in some rows and otherwise reads once, few, many or a size class.

TRBJ2-7 TRBV6-1 TRBD1 - TGTGCCAGCAGTGATTCAGGGGGCGAGGGCGAGCAGTACTTC CASSDSGGEGEQYF
TRBJ2-7 TRBV6-6 - - TGTGCCAGCAGTTACATGGCCCCTACCTACGAGCAGTACTTC CASSYMAPTYEQYF
TRBJ1-1 TRBV10-2 - once TGCGCCAGCAGTGTTGCAGGCATGAACACTGAAGCTTTCTTT CASSVAGMNTEAFF
TRBJ1-2 TRBV6-4 TRBD1 - TGTGCCAGCAGACCGACAGGGACGGGCTATGGCTACACCTTC CASRPTGTGYGYTF
TRBJ2-3 TRBV5-1 - - TGCGCCAGCAGCTTGGCAGCCAAGAGCACAGATACGCAGTATTTT CASSLAAKSTDTQYF
TRBJ2-5 TRBV29-1 - - TGCAGCGTTGAAGGGACAGCGAAGCGGACCCAGTACTTC CSVEGTAKRTQYF
TRBJ2-7 TRBV4-1 TRBD2 once TGCGCCAGCAGCCAAGAACCCGGACTAGCGGGAGCTTACGAGCAGTACTTC CASSQEPGLAGAYEQYF
TRBJ2-7 TRBV10-1 - - TGCGCCAGCGGAACCGGGGTCACCTACGAGCAGTACTTC CASGTGVTYEQYF
TRBJ1-2 TRBV29-1 TRBD1 - TGCAGCGTTGAAGAGGGACAGGGGGAGGGCTACACCTTC CSVEEGQGEGYTF
TRBJ2-7 TRBV6-5 - - TGTGCCAGCAGTTCGTCGGGCAGGAGCTCCTACGAGCAGTACTTC CASSSSGRSSYEQYF
TRBJ1-2 TRBV7-9 TRBD1 - TGTGCCAGCAGCTCAACAGGGGAGTCATATGGCTACACCTTC CASSSTGESYGYTF
TRBJ2-7 TRBV11-3 TRBD2 - TGTGCCAGCAGTTCCTCCGGGACTAGGACCAACGAGCAGTACTTC CASSSSGTRTNEQYF
TRBJ2-7 TRBV6-6 TRBD1 - TGTGCCAGCAGGGGTAACAGGGGGGTCTACGAGCAGTACTTC CASRGNRGVYEQYF
TRBJ2-3 TRBV6-1 TRBD2 - TGTGCCAGCAGCCGACTAGCGGGGAGCACAGATACGCAGTATTTT CASSRLAGSTDTQYF
TRBJ1-2 TRBV10-3 - - TGTGCCATCAGTGCCGCGTCCAGGGGCTATGGCTACACCTTC CAISAASRGYGYTF
TRBJ1-6 TRBV18 TRBD1 - TGTGCCAGCTCAGAGGGACAGATATTAAATTCACCCCTCCACTTT CASSEGQILNSPLHF
TRBJ2-7 TRBV13 - - TGTGCCAGCAGCTCATCTTTTAGGACTTCCGACGAGCAGTACTTC CASSSSFRTSDEQYF
TRBJ2-2 TRBV5-4 - - TGTGCCAGCAGCCCCTCCTGGGAAAACACCGGGGAGCTGTTTTTT CASSPSWENTGELFF
TRBJ1-3 TRBV14 - few TGTGCCAGCAGCCAATATGGACGGCGCTCTGGAAACACCATATATTTT CASSQYGRRSGNTIYF
TRBJ1-1 TRBV19 TRBD1 - TGTGCCAGTAGTATCCCGGAGGGACAGGGCATGAACACTGAAGCTTTCTTT CASSIPEGQGMNTEAFF
TRBJ1-1 TRBV10-2 - - TGCGCCAGCAGTGAGCAGGGCAGCACTGAAGCTTTCTTT CASSEQGSTEAFF
TRBJ1-2 TRBV18 - few TGTGCCAGCTCGATAGACGGGGGAGGTCTTAACTATGGCTACACCTTC CASSIDGGGLNYGYTF
TRBJ2-7 TRBV18 - once TGTGCCAGCTCACCACTGGTTGCGGGGGCAAGCTCCTACGAGCAGTACTTC CASSPLVAGASSYEQYF
TRBJ1-2 TRBV5-1 - - TGCGCCAGCAGCGGGGACTTGCCCTATGGCTACACCTTC CASSGDLPYGYTF
TRBJ1-1 TRBV2 TRBD1 - TGTGCCAGCAACCCCTTGCAGGGGGTTCTTATGAACACTGAAGCTTTCTTT CASNPLQGVLMNTEAFF
TRBJ2-5 TRBV7-2 TRBD2 - TGTGCCAGCAGCTTAGCGTACACGGGGGGGTTTGAGACCCAGTACTTC CASSLAYTGGFETQYF
TRBJ1-3 TRBV9 - - TGTGCCAGCAGCGTTGGGGATAGCTCTGGAAACACCATATATTTT CASSVGDSSGNTIYF
TRBJ1-1 TRBV27 - - TGTGCCAGCAGCCGGGGAGGGACTGAAGCTTTCTTT CASSRGGTEAFF
TRBJ2-1 TRBV29-1 TRBD1 - TGCAGCGTTGTCCCTGACAGGGTGGACGAGGGTGAGCAGTTCTTC CSVVPDRVDEGEQFF
TRBJ1-2 TRBV5-1 TRBD1 once TGCGCCAGCAGCTCGGGAGGGGGCGGCTATGGCTACACCTTC CASSSGGGGYGYTF
TRBJ2-5 TRBV6-5 - - TGTGCCAGCAGTTACTTTGAGACCCAGTACTTC CASSYFETQYF
TRBJ2-7 TRBV5-1 - - TGCGCCAGCAGCTTGGTTGCTTCAGCCTACGAGCAGTACTTC CASSLVASAYEQYF
TRBJ1-4 TRBV7-9 TRBD1 - TGTGCCAGCAGCTCGCGGGACAGGGTCGGAAAACTGTTTTTT CASSSRDRVGKLFF
TRBJ2-5 TRBV5-6 TRBD2 - TGTGCCAGCAGGTTACTAGCGGGGGGGTCGGAGACCCAGTACTTC CASRLLAGGSETQYF
TRBJ2-7 TRBV15 TRBD2 - TGTGCCACCAGCAGGGGACTAGCGGGTGCCTACGAGCAGTACTTC CATSRGLAGAYEQYF
TRBJ2-5 TRBV19 - - TGTGCCAGTAGTATTAGTCAGGGTATAGGAGAGACCCAGTACTTC CASSISQGIGETQYF
TRBJ1-3 TRBV5-1 - - TGCGCCAGCAGCTTGGTGGGAATAGGAAACACCATATATTTT CASSLVGIGNTIYF
TRBJ1-1 TRBV19 TRBD1 once TGTGCCAGTAGGCCCGGGACAGATAACACTGAAGCTTTCTTT CASRPGTDNTEAFF
TRBJ2-1 TRBV10-1 - - TGCGCCAGCAGTGAGCCTAGCGTCAATGAGCAGTTCTTC CASSEPSVNEQFF
TRBJ2-1 TRBV11-2 TRBD2 - TGTGCCAGCAGCCCCTCTTGGGAGGGTCTCTACAATGAGCAGTTCTTC CASSPSWEGLYNEQFF
TRBJ1-2 TRBV11-2 TRBD1 - TGTGCCAGCAGCATGGGGGACAGCTGGAACTATGGCTACACCTTC CASSMGDSWNYGYTF
TRBJ2-7 TRBV19 TRBD1 once TGTGCCAGGTTAGGGTGGACAGGGCACTCCTACGAGCAGTACTTC CARLGWTGHSYEQYF
TRBJ1-2 TRBV6-1 - - TGTGCCAGCAGCTTGACAGTGGGGGACTATGGCTACACCTTC CASSLTVGDYGYTF
TRBJ2-2 TRBV19 - - TGTGCCAGTAGTATCGGGTTACTCCGTGCGAACACCGGGGAGCTGTTTTTT CASSIGLLRANTGELFF
TRBJ2-7 TRBV6-1 - - TGTGCCAGCAGTGACACTTCTAGGCAGTACTTC CASSDTSRQYF
TRBJ2-2 TRBV5-1 TRBD1 - TGCGCCAGCAGCACGGGACAGGGCTCGTTTACCGGGGAGCTGTTTTTT CASSTGQGSFTGELFF
TRBJ1-2 TRBV7-9 - - TGTGCCAGCAGCTTAGGGCCGGGCTACACCTTC CASSLGPGYTF
TRBJ2-1 TRBV7-3 TRBD1 - TGTGCCAGCAGCCCCCGACAGGGTACTACCTACAATGAGCAGTTCTTC CASSPRQGTTYNEQFF
TRBJ1-6 TRBV28 - - TGTGCCAGCAGTTTATCAGACAGACGGTCACCCCTCCACTTT CASSLSDRRSPLHF
TRBJ2-3 TRBV19 TRBD1 - TGTGCCAGTAGTAAAAAGACAGGGGTTACGGCAGATACGCAGTATTTT CASSKKTGVTADTQYF
TRBJ2-6 TRBV19 - - TGTGCCAGTATCCCGAGACCTGGGGCCAACGTCCTGACTTTC CASIPRPGANVLTF
TRBJ2-1 TRBV6-5 TRBD2 - TGTGCCACCATTGCTAGCGGGATAAACAATGAGCAGTTCTTC CATIASGINNEQFF
TRBJ1-5 TRBV10-3 TRBD1 - TGTGCCGCAGGGCCCGGGACAGGGCCTCCTCAGCCCCAGCATTTT CAAGPGTGPPQPQHF
TRBJ1-5 TRBV2 TRBD1 - TGTGCCAGCAAGACAGGGGGCTCGGGCAATCAGCCCCAGCATTTT CASKTGGSGNQPQHF
TRBJ1-5 TRBV9 TRBD1 - TGTGCCAGCAGCGTATCCCAGGGGGTGGGACAGCCCCAGCATTTT CASSVSQGVGQPQHF